The T cell receptor beta chain under discussion was sequenced for a study of blood T cell repertoires in COVID-19. Study overall: Italy, Spain and the United States were the sources of the convalescent and acute COVID-19 samples. The cDNA or gDNA used as material had been derived from T cells, B-cell-depleted T cells, or PBMCs.

Membership in each cohort depended on participant-reported clinical history. Per the original data handling: Amplifying reference gene primers gave estimates of nucleated cell counts. Assay: immunoSEQ multiplex PCR; the TCRdb copy retains only in-frame clones and omits some. V and J calls and clone size come straight from that table; D and trimming were deduced from the DNA. The sample lists fewer than 250,000 clones; about 82% were seen once. CDR1 and CDR2 from the germline V gene are SGHVS and FQNEAQ. CDR3 length: 15 amino acids. V shed 6 bases and J 1 base; nucleotides not matched to a gene: 3. This receptor was taken from a woman aged 45 to 65 who had recovered from COVID-19. Specimen: PBMCs or T cells enriched from blood (not recorded which). This chain joins TRBV7-8 and TRBJ2-1, with TRBD2 matching over 10 bases. CDR3 DNA: TGTGCCAGCAGTGCAGCGGGGGGGTCCTACAATGAGCAGTTCTTC. The encoded protein is CASSAAGGSYNEQFF.